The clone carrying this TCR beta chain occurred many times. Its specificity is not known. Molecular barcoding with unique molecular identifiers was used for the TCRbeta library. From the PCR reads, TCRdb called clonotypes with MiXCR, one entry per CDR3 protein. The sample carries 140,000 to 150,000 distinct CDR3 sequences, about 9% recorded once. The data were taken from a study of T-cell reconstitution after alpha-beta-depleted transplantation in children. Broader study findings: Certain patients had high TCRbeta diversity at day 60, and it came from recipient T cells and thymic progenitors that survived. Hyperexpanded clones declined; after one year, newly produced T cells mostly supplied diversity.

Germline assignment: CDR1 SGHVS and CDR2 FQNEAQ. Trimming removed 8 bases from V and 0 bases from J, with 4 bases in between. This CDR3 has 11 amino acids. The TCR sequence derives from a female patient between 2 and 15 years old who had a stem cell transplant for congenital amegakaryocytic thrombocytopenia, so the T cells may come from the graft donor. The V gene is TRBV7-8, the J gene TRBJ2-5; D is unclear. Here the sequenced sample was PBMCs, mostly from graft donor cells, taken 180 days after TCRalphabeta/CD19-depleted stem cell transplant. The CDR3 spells CASGDQETQYF. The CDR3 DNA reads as TGTGCCAGCGGGGACCAAGAGACCCAGTACTTC.